The source of this TCR beta chain is a study of T cells in Graves' hyperthyroidism and ophthalmopathy (dated by TCRdb to about 2019). With respect to the entire study: Peripheral blood was collected at initial diagnosis, before any treatment. To identify distinguishing TCR V-J signatures, a discovery cohort of 100 or so patients was used, comprising 40 to 45 with Graves' ophthalmopathy and around 60 with stable Graves' hyperthyroidism. Whether ophthalmopathy could be predicted prospectively was tested in an independent validation cohort made up of about 20 hyperthyroidism patients plus 17 patients who later progressed to ophthalmopathy. The 100 or so discovery patients were randomly split 7:3 into training and test sets. Thyroid tissue and blood T-cell repertoires from roughly six Graves' hyperthyroidism patients were also compared in the study. Following sampling, methimazole starting at 30 mg daily was given to hyperthyroidism patients, and high-dose intravenous methylprednisolone was given to ophthalmopathy patients. The paper describes TCR Vbeta CDR3 sequencing of about 140 peripheral blood samples, made up of 43 ophthalmopathy patients, 70 to 75 hyperthyroidism patients and 17 progressor patients.

TCR beta CDR3 regions were amplified from RNA transcripts. The TCR CDR3 was subjected to a first round of RT-PCR using the HTBI primer set and the Qiagen OneStep RT-PCR kit. A second multiplex PCR round built the libraries, followed by size selection and purification. Libraries were sequenced paired-end with 100 bp reads on an Illumina HiSeq2000. The paper's processing steps were these. SOAPnuke was used to process the raw data, removing reads that contained adapters or uncalled bases, had a mean Phred below 15, or lacked an exact match to the constant primer or identifier. COPE v1.2.5 was used to merge the high-quality paired reads, and each unique nucleotide sequence was defined as a clonotype. Clonotypes were aligned to IMGT TRBV, TRBD and TRBJ reference segments using MiTCR v1.1. The analysis was restricted to V-J combinations with a frequency above 0.0001, which together covered 98% to 99.2% of the repertoires. A TCS score was defined as the ratio of F50 (clonal expansion) to E x V (chaos), with BLOSUM62-based TCRdist applied between CDR3 peptides within each V-J. Welch's t-statistics and random forest reduced fewer than 550 V-J features to 10 to 15, which were used in a naive Bayes classifier (R e1071). The public reads were reprocessed in TCRdb via fastp at Q25 and MiXCR, keeping in-frame beta chains. Here each entry gathers all rows of one CDR3 protein and keeps the most common genes and DNA. The V and J calls follow TCRdb's processing rather than the paper's. This sample lists about 270,000 distinct CDR3 sequences; 13% to 15% were detected once. The ten biggest clones cover over 25% of the sample.

Hyperthyroidism patients were newly diagnosed, had a disease duration of under 2 months, and were aged 18 to 65 years. Any patient with an uncontrolled infection, another autoimmune disease, pregnancy or lactation was excluded. Diagnoses relied on clinical symptoms, serum thyroxine and TRAb, thyroid ultrasound and orbital computed tomography. Blood from progressor patients was collected at the time of first diagnosis with hyperthyroidism, before any ophthalmopathy symptoms had appeared. PBMCs were separated from 10 ml of fresh peripheral blood using Ficoll-Paque density gradient centrifugation. Progressor patients were initially diagnosed with Graves' hyperthyroidism and developed ophthalmopathy during follow-up. Trizol reagent was used to extract total RNA, and RNA quality was then checked on an Agilent 2100 Bioanalyzer. As concerns this clonotype: No antigen is known for it. No base qualities exist here, and no much larger clone lies one base off it.

CDR1 and CDR2 are read off the germline V gene as SGHRS and YFSETQ. V is reduced by 4 bases and J by 7 bases, leaving a spacing of 23 bases between them. The CDR3, cysteine through phenylalanine, is 16 amino acids long. Only CDR3 DNA is held: 48 bases, read in frame from base 1. Findings and caveats that apply to the study as a whole: Most expanded thyroid clonotypes (frequency above 0.001) were also detected in blood, suggesting blood repertoires may reflect thyroid immune responses. Sample size was not statistically predetermined, and blinding of investigators to group allocation was not performed. In cross-validation, a model built on a 13 V-J signature told ophthalmopathy apart from stable hyperthyroidism with 85% to 90% sensitivity and about 81% specificity, and in testing the same model reached 80%/75%. In validation, the model predicted progression to ophthalmopathy with 60% to 71% sensitivity and 72% to 85% specificity, a median of about 6.7 months before onset.

The source is a woman in her fifties or sixties with Graves' hyperthyroidism that later progressed to Graves' ophthalmopathy. The sample was blood. The chain is encoded by TRBV5-1 joined to TRBJ1-1; the D region possibly corresponds to TRBD1 (6 bases align). The CDR3 region reads CASSPLGGPGALEAFF. The DNA reads as follows: TGCGCCAGCAGCCCTTTGGGGGGGCCAGGGGCCCTTGAAGCTTTCTTT.